Shown below are 26 T cell receptor beta chains from a single sample sequenced in a study of shared clonotypes between healthy human individuals. Naive CD8 isolation took CD45RO-negative cells positively selected for CCR7 and excluded terminally differentiated effector memory CD45RA+ cells. Sequencing was performed with immunoSEQ multiplex PCR; in TCRdb, only in-frame clones are kept and a portion is missing. Of more than 600,000 clones listed, roughly 94% are singletons. The sample consisted of naive CD8+ T cells sorted from blood. These receptors all come from a man aged 25-45 years in good health.

The rearrangement links TRBV11-2 to TRBJ2-7, with no clear D. The CDR3 consists of 16 residues. V shed 2 bases and J shed 2 bases, with 16 bases lying between them. Per germline, CDR1 SGHAT and CDR2 FQNNGV. In DNA form, the CDR3 reads TGTGCCAGCAGCTTACCTTGGGTCAGCCTTACCTACGAGCAGTACTTC. Translation: CASSLPWVSLTYEQYF.

This clone was seen a handful of times. This specimen includes other DNA sequences encoding the same CDR3. The J gene is TRBJ2-7, the V gene TRBV20-1, with D possibly being TRBD2 (5 bases). This CDR3 comprises 11 residues. Germline CDR1 and CDR2: DFQATT and SNEGSKA (reference sequence). V dropped 5 bases and J dropped 3 bases, with 8 bases sitting between them. DNA for the CDR3: TGCAGTGCTCGGGGTCTCTACGAGCAGTACTTC. Translating gives CSARGLYEQYF.

The chain is built from TRBV4-3 and TRBJ1-5; D may be TRBD1 (6 bases). CDR3 length: 15 amino acids. V gave up 5 bases and J gave up 1 base, with 12 bases separating them. Germline V CDR1 and CDR2: LGHNA, YSLEER. CDR3 nucleotide sequence: TGCGCCAGCAGCTATAGTACAGGGAGCAATCAGCCCCAGCATTTT. It yields the protein CASSYSTGSNQPQHF.

In regard to this clone: Other nucleotide sequences from this sample produce the same CDR3. This sequence joins TRBV6-5 and TRBJ2-7; D is unclear. CDR3 size: 12 residues. V dropped 5 bases and J dropped 3 bases, with 8 bases sitting between them. The V gene's germline CDR1 is MNHEY and CDR2 SVGAGI. This CDR3 reads CASSPQGYEQYF. The CDR3 DNA is TGTGCCAGCAGTCCACAAGGCTACGAGCAGTACTTC.

Remarks on this clone: This sample includes further DNA sequences coding for the same CDR3. The CDR3 loop reads CASSYGDTQYF. For the CDR3, the DNA is TGTGCCAGCAGCTACGGAGATACGCAGTATTTT. This chain joins TRBV6-5 and TRBJ2-3, with D uncertain. In germline, CDR1 is MNHEY, CDR2 SVGAGI. The CDR3 is made up of 11 amino acids. The V gene lost 6 bases and the J gene lost 5 bases, with 6 bases spanning the gap.

V is TRBV14 and J is TRBJ2-1, with unresolved D. Germline V lookup: CDR1 SGHDN, CDR2 FVKESK. V was clipped by 1 base and J by 4 bases, with 8 bases between them. The CDR3 contains 14 residues. The CDR3, as DNA: TGTGCCAGCAGCCAAGCGACCAATTACAATGAGCAGTTCTTC. This encodes CASSQATNYNEQFF.

The V call is TRBV5-4, the J call TRBJ2-2; perhaps TRBD1 as D (6 bases). The CDR3 runs to 17 residues. With 0 bases removed from V and 3 bases from J, the gap between germline ends came to 15 bases. CDR1 and CDR2 (germline): SGHNT, YYREEE (reference sequence). Here the CDR3 DNA reads TGTGCCAGCAGCTTGGCGCCGGGTCCAGGGGACACCGGGGAGCTGTTTTTT. It specifies CASSLAPGPGDTGELFF.

The chain has TRBV7-8 and TRBJ2-7; D is possibly TRBD1 (6 bases). The CDR3 consists of 13 residues. Germline CDR1 reads SGHVS; CDR2 reads FQNEAQ. Trimming left V 1 base short and J 6 bases short, with 10 bases between. The CDR3 reads CASSLGARGEQYF. DNA for the CDR3: TGTGCCAGCAGCTTAGGCGCCAGGGGCGAGCAGTACTTC.

V usage is TRBV28 and J usage is TRBJ1-5; 7 nucleotides line up with TRBD1. Per germline, CDR1 MDHEN and CDR2 SYDVKM. The CDR3 extends over 17 amino acids. V was pared by 1 base and J by 2 bases, with 8 bases of the junction left unmatched. CDR3 sequence (DNA): TGTGCCAGCAGTTTATACATGTGGCAGGGGGGCAATCAGCCCCAGCATTTT. This codes for CASSLYMWQGGNQPQHF.

This clone was observed a single time. This rearrangement joins TRBV6-1 to TRBJ2-1; maybe TRBD2 (6 bases). Germline V gene sequence: CDR1 MNHNS, CDR2 SASEGT. The CDR3 has 14 residues. V was cut by 4 bases and J by 5 bases, with 12 bases left in between. The CDR3 here is CASSAEDYNNEQFF. CDR3 nucleotide sequence: TGTGCCAGCAGTGCCGAGGACTATAACAATGAGCAGTTCTTC.

The chain joins TRBV13 to TRBJ2-7, with D perhaps assigned TRBD1 or TRBD2 (5 bases each). Germline loops: CDR1 PRHDT, CDR2 FYEKMQ (reference sequence). V lost 5 bases, J lost 3 bases, and 20 bases lay in between. The CDR3 is 16 amino acids. In DNA form, the CDR3 reads TGTGCCAGCAGCCCGCCCGGTAGGGGACGGATCTACGAGCAGTACTTC. This gives the protein CASSPPGRGRIYEQYF. The full variable domain, completed using reference TRBV13 and TRBJ2-7, is AAGVIQSPRHLIKEKRETATLKCYPIPRHDTVYWYQQGPGQDPQFLISFYEKMQSDKGSIPDRFSAQQFSDYHSELNMSSLELGDSALYFCASSPPGRGRIYEQYFGPGTRLTVT.

The chain is built from TRBV19 and TRBJ1-4, with no clear D. The germline V gene encodes CDR1 LNHDA and CDR2 SQIVND (reference sequence). Trimming pared 0 bases from V and 0 bases from J, leaving 11 bases between. The CDR3 loop spans 17 amino acids. The CDR3: CASSIEATVATNEKLFF. CDR3 coding DNA: TGTGCCAGTAGTATAGAGGCCACGGTTGCAACTAATGAAAAACTGTTTTTT.

The chain uses TRBV27 and TRBJ2-2; 9 bases map to TRBD2. This CDR3 is 17 amino acids long. Per the germline V gene, CDR1 is MNHEY and CDR2 is SMNVEV (reference sequence). The trim removed 2 bases at V and 4 bases at J, leaving 8 bases unmatched. CDR3 sequence (DNA): TGTGCCAGCAGTTTAGCTAGCGGGACTTCCTTCACCGGGGAGCTGTTTTTT. It codes for CASSLASGTSFTGELFF.

The CDR3 sequence: CASSPGTSGRLLTGELFF. The CDR3 DNA reads as TGTGCCAGCAGCCCCGGGACTAGCGGGAGGTTATTAACCGGGGAGCTGTTTTTT. V is TRBV9 and J is TRBJ2-2; 15 positions match TRBD2. The V and J ends lost 4 bases and 5 bases, in that order; junction bases with no gene match: 9. CDR1 and CDR2 from the germline V gene are SGDLS and YYNGEE. This CDR3 has 18 amino acids. The complete variable domain, with remaining parts taken from reference TRBV9 and TRBJ2-2, reads DSGVTQTPKHLITATGQRVTLRCSPRSGDLSVYWYQQSLDQGLQFLIQYYNGEERAKGNILERFSAQQFPDLHSELNLSSLELGDSALYFCASSPGTSGRLLTGELFFGEGSRLTVL.

The chain joins TRBV27 to TRBJ2-1; 7 nucleotides agree with TRBD2. The CDR3 has 13 amino acids. V shed 7 bases, J shed 6 bases, and the junction held 6 bases outside the gene matches. Germline lookup yields CDR1 MNHEY and CDR2 SMNVEV (reference sequence). The CDR3 DNA follows: TGTGCCAGCATGCGGGAGATAAGCAATGAGCAGTTCTTC. As protein: CASMREISNEQFF.

As DNA, the CDR3 is TGTGCCAGCAGCGTCGGACGTCTTAGCGACGAGCAGTACTTC. This gives the protein CASSVGRLSDEQYF. The chain is built from TRBV9 and TRBJ2-7, with D perhaps TRBD2 (5 bases). CDR1 and CDR2 (germline): SGDLS, YYNGEE. This CDR3 contains 14 residues. The V end lost 2 bases, the J end lost 5 bases, and 14 bases lay between the germline ends. Variable domain in full (rest from reference TRBV9 and TRBJ2-7): DSGVTQTPKHLITATGQRVTLRCSPRSGDLSVYWYQQSLDQGLQFLIQYYNGEERAKGNILERFSAQQFPDLHSELNLSSLELGDSALYFCASSVGRLSDEQYFGPGTRLTVT.

This clone was seen once. This chain links TRBV28 with TRBJ2-5, with a possible D match to TRBD2 (6 bases). V was shortened by 6 bases and J by 2 bases, with 16 bases between the two germline ends. This CDR3 is 15 amino acids long. Germline assignment: CDR1 MDHEN and CDR2 SYDVKM. CDR3 residues: CASSTTTEGQETQYF. The CDR3 coding sequence is TGTGCCAGCAGCACGACTACGGAGGGGCAAGAGACCCAGTACTTC.

This chain uses TRBV13 with TRBJ2-5; 9 bases line up with TRBD1. The CDR3 covers 16 residues. Germline CDR1 is PRHDT and CDR2 is FYEKMQ (reference sequence). The V gene end was trimmed by 5 bases and the J gene end by 5 bases; junction bases not matched to a gene: 12. This CDR3 is CASSPWTGADRETQYF. CDR3 sequence (DNA): TGTGCCAGCAGCCCGTGGACAGGGGCGGATAGGGAGACCCAGTACTTC.

The chain recombines TRBV13 with TRBJ2-7; D gene uncertain. CDR1 and CDR2 (germline): PRHDT, FYEKMQ (reference sequence). Trimming cost V 5 bases and J 0 bases, with 11 bases left between them. The CDR3 length is 14 residues. CDR3 protein: CASSHTEDSYEQYF. The CDR3 DNA reads as TGTGCCAGCAGCCACACAGAGGACTCCTACGAGCAGTACTTC.

This sequence joins TRBV7-3 and TRBJ2-1; 9 bases match TRBD2. CDR1 is SGHTA and CDR2 is FQGTGA in the germline V gene. The CDR3 totals 14 residues. Trimming cost V 2 bases and J 8 bases; bases outside gene matches: 4. CDR3 loop: CASSLSGLADEQFF. CDR3 nucleotide sequence: TGTGCCAGCAGCTTATCGGGACTAGCCGATGAGCAGTTCTTC.

The chain carries TRBV9 and TRBJ2-7; D not certain. CDR3 length: 15 amino acids. Germline CDR1 SGDLS, CDR2 YYNGEE. The V end lost 0 bases, the J end lost 0 bases, and 10 bases lay between the germline ends. CDR3 nucleotide sequence: TGTGCCAGCAGCGTAGGTGGGTGGTCCTCCTACGAGCAGTACTTC. Its protein product is CASSVGGWSSYEQYF.

This chain links TRBV6-6 with TRBJ2-7; the D is unclear. The germline gives CDR1 MNHNY, CDR2 SVGAGI (reference sequence). V was shortened by 6 bases and J by 6 bases, with 6 bases between the two germline ends. The CDR3 has 10 residues. CDR3 protein: CASSFPEQYF. In DNA form, the CDR3 reads TGTGCCAGCAGCTTCCCCGAGCAGTACTTC.

The rearrangement links TRBV5-5 to TRBJ1-5; 10 bases are shared with TRBD1. CDR1 is SGHKS and CDR2 is YYEKEE in the germline V gene (reference sequence). The CDR3 runs 16 residues. V dropped 2 bases and J dropped 3; count of bases not matched to a gene: 5. CDR3 region: CASSFRDRGINQPQHF. The DNA for the CDR3 is TGTGCCAGCAGCTTCAGGGACAGGGGTATCAATCAGCCCCAGCATTTT.

The chain uses TRBV11-3 and TRBJ2-7; no reliable D call. Trimming shortened V by 5 bases and J by 0 bases, and 8 bases separated the two germline ends. The germline gives CDR1 SGHNT, CDR2 YENEEA. The CDR3 consists of 13 residues. This CDR3 reads CASSQPSSYEQYF. DNA for the CDR3: TGTGCCAGCAGCCAACCCAGCTCCTACGAGCAGTACTTC.

This chain links TRBV6-1 with TRBJ1-1, with a possible D match to TRBD1 (5 bases). V lost 10 bases to trimming and J lost 0 bases, with 15 bases between them. The CDR3 totals 14 residues. CDR1 and CDR2 from the germline V gene are MNHNS and SASEGT. CDR3 DNA sequence: TGTGCCATCGATTCGGGACGGCTGAACACTGAAGCTTTCTTT. As protein: CAIDSGRLNTEAFF.

The rearrangement uses TRBV4-1 and TRBJ1-3; D gene uncertain. The CDR3 runs to 15 residues. The V gene lost 3 bases and the J gene lost 2 bases, with 11 bases spanning the gap. The germline gives CDR1 MGHRA, CDR2 YSYEKL. The CDR3 loop is CASSQSTIAGNTIYF. The CDR3 coding sequence is TGCGCCAGCAGCCAGTCAACCATCGCTGGAAACACCATATATTTT.